Each of the 27 T cell receptor beta chains below was sequenced from the same sample in a study. Via MiXCR, TCRdb re-called the RT-PCR reads, giving one row per CDR3 protein. The sample has approximately 720,000 distinct CDR3 sequences; 12% to 15% are singletons. The sequenced sample consisted of memory CD4+ T cells from blood. Receptor source: a female donor in good health, serving as a healthy control.

The sample holds many counts of this clonotype. The V call is TRBV4-3, the J call TRBJ1-2; D perhaps matches TRBD1 (5 bases). Trimming removed 0 bases from V and 6 bases from J, with 11 bases in between. Germline lookup yields CDR1 LGHNA and CDR2 YSLEER. The CDR3 covers 14 residues. This CDR3 is CASSQDGSGNGYTF. The CDR3 DNA reads as TGCGCCAGCAGCCAAGATGGTTCAGGGAATGGCTACACCTTC.

This clonotype was detected ten times or more. This chain links TRBV10-3 with TRBJ2-3, with D perhaps assigned TRBD1 or TRBD2 (6 bases each). The CDR3 spans 17 residues. Germline loops: CDR1 ENHRY, CDR2 SYGVKD. The V end was cut by 0 bases, the J end by 0 bases, with 13 bases between. The CDR3 DNA follows: TGTGCCATCAGTGAGTCGATGCCGGGGGCTAGCACAGATACGCAGTATTTT. It is translated as CAISESMPGASTDTQYF.

This clonotype appeared a few times. This rearrangement joins TRBV5-1 to TRBJ2-7; D gene ambiguous. The germline V gene encodes CDR1 SGHRS and CDR2 YFSETQ. CDR3 length equals 16 residues. V was pared by 0 bases and J by 3 bases, with 16 bases between. Here the CDR3 DNA reads TGCGCCAGCAGCTTGGCCTCGGGTGTTATCGGCTACGAGCAGTACTTC. Translating it yields CASSLASGVIGYEQYF.

In this sample, this clonotype turned up many times. The chain carries TRBV10-3 and TRBJ1-2, with 7 positions matching TRBD1. The CDR3 totals 14 residues. Germline lookup yields CDR1 ENHRY and CDR2 SYGVKD. The V and J ends lost 3 bases and 2 bases, in that order; junction bases with no gene match: 3. The CDR3 reads CAISDPGQNYGYTF. Here the CDR3 DNA reads TGTGCCATCAGTGACCCGGGACAGAACTATGGCTACACCTTC.

This clonotype was observed a few times. The chain carries TRBV10-1 and TRBJ2-7, with TRBD2 matching over 11 bases. The CDR3 covers 17 residues. In germline, CDR1 is WNHNN, CDR2 SYGVQD (reference sequence). The ends lost 3 bases at V and 6 bases at J; junction bases unmatched: 13. The CDR3 coding sequence is TGCGCCAGCAGTGAAGGTTCGGCTAGCGGGAGGACTCCCGAGCAGTACTTC. Translation: CASSEGSASGRTPEQYF.

This clonotype was seen many times. This rearrangement joins TRBV6-5 to TRBJ2-4; 16 nucleotides line up with TRBD2. The CDR3 sequence is 18 residues long. V trimming: 8 bases; J trimming: 1 base; junction bases outside the gene matches: 8. Germline V lookup: CDR1 MNHEY, CDR2 SVGAGI. As DNA, the CDR3 is TGTGCCAGCTTGGGGACTAGCGGGAGGGCCGGGGCCAAAAACATTCAGTACTTC. Amino acid sequence: CASLGTSGRAGAKNIQYF.

Points on this clonotype: A much bigger clone sits one base away, suggesting this may be a read error. The rearrangement uses TRBV20-1 and TRBJ2-2, with D tentatively TRBD2 (5 bases). The CDR3 is 16 amino acids. Per the germline V gene, CDR1 is DFQATT and CDR2 is SNEGSKA (reference sequence). CDR3 bases: TGCAGTGCAAGTAGATCGGGTAGCGCTGCCACCGGGGAGCTGGTTTTT. It encodes CSASRSGSAATGELVF.

This sequence joins TRBV5-6 and TRBJ2-7; TRBD1 is a possible D gene (6 bases). The CDR3 spans 12 residues. V dropped 9 bases and J dropped 7 bases, with 17 bases sitting between them. Germline CDR1 SGHDT, CDR2 YYEEEE. CDR3 in amino acids: CATRNRVGEQYF. The CDR3 bases are TGTGCCACCAGGAACAGGGTCGGGGAGCAGTACTTC.

The rearrangement uses TRBV7-2 and TRBJ2-7; maybe TRBD1 (5 bases). The germline V and J ends were trimmed by 5 bases and 6 bases, with 17 bases remaining between them. The CDR3 is made up of 14 amino acids. The V gene's germline CDR1 is SGHTA and CDR2 FQGNSA. The CDR3 DNA reads TGTGCCAGCAGCCTCGACAGAACCAGTGGCGAGCAGTACTTC. This gives the protein CASSLDRTSGEQYF.

Many counts were recorded for this clonotype. The rearrangement links TRBV12-3 or TRBV12-4 to TRBJ2-2, with 11 bases that match TRBD1. Trimming cost V 7 bases and J 5 bases; bases outside gene matches: 9. There are 16 residues in the CDR3. CDR3 sequence reads: CASTPRTGGYTGELFF. CDR3 coding DNA: TGTGCCAGCACCCCTCGGACAGGGGGCTATACCGGGGAGCTGTTTTTT.

This clonotype appeared many times. This chain links TRBV5-1 with TRBJ2-7; possibly TRBD1 for D (6 bases). Deletions cut 3 bases from V and 4 bases from J, with 17 bases between. The CDR3 has 15 amino acids. From germline, CDR1 is SGHRS and CDR2 YFSETQ. For the CDR3, the DNA is TGCGCCAGCAGCTCGACAGGTCATCAGCTGTACGAGCAGTACTTC. Amino acid sequence: CASSSTGHQLYEQYF.

In this sample, this clonotype turned up a few times. The chain combines TRBV12-3 or TRBV12-4 with TRBJ2-1; D not certain. V gave up 3 bases and J gave up 4 bases, with 13 bases separating them. The CDR3 is 15 amino acids. The CDR3 loop is CASSLSLHYYNEQFF. The CDR3 DNA reads TGTGCCAGCAGTTTGTCGCTACACTATTACAATGAGCAGTTCTTC.

This clonotype showed up just a few times. The chain is built from TRBV4-2 and TRBJ2-1, with TRBD2 matching over 9 bases. CDR1 and CDR2 (germline): LGHNA, YNFKEQ. The CDR3 covers 18 residues. V trimming: 0 bases; J trimming: 8 bases; junction bases outside the gene matches: 14. CDR3 sequence (DNA): TGTGCCAGCAGCCAAGATTCGGTTGGAGCGGGAGGCAGAGATGAGCAGTTCTTC. It encodes CASSQDSVGAGGRDEQFF.

Many counts were recorded for this clonotype. The chain is built from TRBV5-1 and TRBJ2-1; D unresolved. The V and J ends lost 2 bases and 0 bases respectively, with 9 bases between them. The germline CDR1 and CDR2 sequences are SGHRS and YFSETQ. CDR3 length: 15 residues. The CDR3 loop reads CASSFAISSYNEQFF. CDR3 DNA: TGCGCCAGCAGCTTTGCCATAAGCTCCTACAATGAGCAGTTCTTC. The full variable domain, completed using reference TRBV5-1 and TRBJ2-1, is KAGVTQTPRYLIKTRGQQVTLSCSPISGHRSVSWYQQTPGQGLQFLFEYFSETQRNKGNFPGRFSGRQFSNSRSEMNVSTLELGDSALYLCASSFAISSYNEQFFGPGTRLTVL.

The V gene is TRBV29-1, the J gene TRBJ2-7; TRBD1 matches at 11 bases. Germline-derived CDR1 and CDR2 are SQVTM and ANQGSEA. The CDR3 consists of 13 residues. J was trimmed by 5 bases and V by 3 bases; bases with no gene match: 3. The CDR3 spells CSVDGTGGNEQYF. The DNA for the CDR3 is TGCAGCGTTGACGGGACAGGGGGTAACGAGCAGTACTTC.

In its sample, this clonotype was seen a few times. This chain connects TRBV18 to TRBJ1-4; D is possibly TRBD1 (5 bases). Germline V gene lookup returns CDR1 KGHSH and CDR2 LQKENI. This CDR3 has 18 amino acids. V dropped 3 bases and J dropped 2 bases, with 19 bases sitting between them. The chain's CDR3 is CASSPRAQSRGTNEKLFF. The CDR3 coding sequence is TGTGCCAGCTCACCGCGGGCCCAGAGTCGGGGCACTAATGAAAAACTGTTTTTT.

At least ten counts were recorded for this clonotype. DNA for the CDR3: TGTGCCAGCTCACCCCGGTCAGGAGGGGACCTCTCTGGGGCCAACGTCCTGACTTTC. This gives the protein CASSPRSGGDLSGANVLTF. The chain is built from TRBV18 and TRBJ2-6; perhaps TRBD2 as D (6 bases). The ends were cut back, 3 bases at V and 0 bases at J, with 18 bases in the middle. This CDR3 has 19 residues. Germline V gives CDR1 KGHSH, CDR2 LQKENI.

The chain couples TRBV19 to TRBJ2-1; TRBD1 aligns across 8 bases. Germline CDR1 and CDR2: LNHDA and SQIVND (reference sequence). The CDR3 is made up of 14 amino acids. V trimming: 3 bases; J trimming: 7 bases; junction bases outside the gene matches: 5. The CDR3, as DNA: TGTGCCAGTAGTATTCGACAGGGGCGGAATGAGCAGTTCTTC. Amino acid sequence: CASSIRQGRNEQFF.

The V call is TRBV7-2, the J call TRBJ2-5; the match to TRBD1 covers 7 bases. Germline CDR1 is SGHTA and CDR2 is FQGNSA. CDR3 length equals 14 residues. J gave up 4 bases and V 4 bases, and 6 bases lay outside the gene matches. CDR3 bases: TGTGCCAGCAGCTCGACAGGGACGGGAGAGACCCAGTACTTC. This codes for CASSSTGTGETQYF.

This clonotype was observed many times. The chain employs TRBV10-3 and TRBJ2-3; 10 bases align to TRBD2. CDR3 length: 15 residues. V shed 3 bases and J 4 bases; nucleotides not matched to a gene: 4. Per germline, CDR1 ENHRY and CDR2 SYGVKD. In DNA form, the CDR3 reads TGTGCCATCAGTGACACTAGCGGGATGGCAGATACGCAGTATTTT. Residues: CAISDTSGMADTQYF.

This clonotype appeared many times. This chain uses TRBV5-1 with TRBJ2-7; tentative D call: TRBD2 (5 bases). Germline V gene lookup returns CDR1 SGHRS and CDR2 YFSETQ. Trimming pared 5 bases from V and 3 bases from J, leaving 12 bases between. The CDR3 is 13 residues long. CDR3: CASRIATGYEQYF. The CDR3 nucleotides read TGCGCCAGCAGAATAGCGACGGGCTACGAGCAGTACTTC.

The J gene is TRBJ2-2, the V gene TRBV10-3; 11 nucleotides agree with TRBD2. The CDR3 length is 16 residues. The ends lost 0 bases at V and 5 bases at J; junction bases unmatched: 2. CDR1 is ENHRY and CDR2 is SYGVKD in the germline V gene. The CDR3 sequence: CAISESASGGTGELFF. CDR3 coding DNA: TGTGCCATCAGTGAGTCGGCTAGCGGGGGGACCGGGGAGCTGTTTTTT.

This rearrangement joins TRBV5-1 to TRBJ1-1; D unclear. The CDR3 length is 13 residues. Germline-derived CDR1 and CDR2 are SGHRS and YFSETQ. Trimming removed 7 bases at V and 3 bases at J, with 13 bases between. The CDR3 reads CASGSAMDTEAFF. CDR3 sequence (DNA): TGCGCCAGCGGATCCGCAATGGACACTGAAGCTTTCTTT.

The CDR3 sequence: CASTGTGDQPQHF. The CDR3, as DNA: TGTGCCAGCACCGGAACGGGGGATCAGCCCCAGCATTTT. The chain couples TRBV6-1 to TRBJ1-5; tentatively, D is TRBD1 (5 bases). V lost 7 bases and J lost 5, with 12 bases in between. Germline lookup yields CDR1 MNHNS and CDR2 SASEGT. The CDR3 loop spans 13 amino acids.

This clonotype was detected ten times or more. The rearrangement joins TRBV20-1 to TRBJ1-1; 8 bases map to TRBD1. Trimming removed 6 bases from V and 4 bases from J; junction bases left unmatched: 13. CDR3 length: 15 residues. Germline-derived CDR1 and CDR2 are DFQATT and SNEGSKA (reference sequence). CDR3 DNA sequence: TGCAGTGCATCGACCCGGACAGGGAGAGGCACTGAAGCTTTCTTT. This translates into CSASTRTGRGTEAFF.

This clonotype was counted at least ten times. Germline is not matched at one junction end, which may reflect a read error. The genes are TRBV5-1 and TRBJ1-1; TRBD1 agrees at 7 bases. Germline CDR1 SGHRS, CDR2 YFSETQ. The CDR3 is 13 amino acids. The chain's CDR3 is CASSFQGDTEAFF. For the CDR3, the DNA is TGTGCCAGCAGCTTCCAGGGGGACACTGAAGCTTTCTTT.

This clonotype was seen a few times. This chain connects TRBV5-1 to TRBJ2-5; 8 bases align to TRBD1. CDR3 length: 15 amino acids. CDR1 is SGHRS, CDR2 YFSETQ, per germline. The J segment lost 4 bases and the V segment lost 6 bases, leaving 11 bases of the junction unmatched. The CDR3 reads CASNPRTGFAETQYF. In DNA, the CDR3 is TGCGCCAGCAATCCCCGGACAGGGTTTGCAGAGACCCAGTACTTC.